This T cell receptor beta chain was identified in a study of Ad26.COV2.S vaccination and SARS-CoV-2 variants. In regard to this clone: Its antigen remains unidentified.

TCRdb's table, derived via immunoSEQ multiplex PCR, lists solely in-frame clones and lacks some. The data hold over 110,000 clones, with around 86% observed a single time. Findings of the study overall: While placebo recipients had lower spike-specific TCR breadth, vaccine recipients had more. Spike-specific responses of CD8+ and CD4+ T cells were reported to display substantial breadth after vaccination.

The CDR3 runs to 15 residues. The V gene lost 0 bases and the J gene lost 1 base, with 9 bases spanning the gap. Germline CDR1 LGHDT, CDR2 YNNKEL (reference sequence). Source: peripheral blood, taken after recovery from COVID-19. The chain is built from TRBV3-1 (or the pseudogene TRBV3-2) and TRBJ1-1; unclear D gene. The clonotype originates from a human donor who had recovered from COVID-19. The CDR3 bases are TGTGCCAGCAGCCAAGAGCGTGGGAGGAACACTGAAGCTTTCTTT. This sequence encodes CASSQERGRNTEAFF.